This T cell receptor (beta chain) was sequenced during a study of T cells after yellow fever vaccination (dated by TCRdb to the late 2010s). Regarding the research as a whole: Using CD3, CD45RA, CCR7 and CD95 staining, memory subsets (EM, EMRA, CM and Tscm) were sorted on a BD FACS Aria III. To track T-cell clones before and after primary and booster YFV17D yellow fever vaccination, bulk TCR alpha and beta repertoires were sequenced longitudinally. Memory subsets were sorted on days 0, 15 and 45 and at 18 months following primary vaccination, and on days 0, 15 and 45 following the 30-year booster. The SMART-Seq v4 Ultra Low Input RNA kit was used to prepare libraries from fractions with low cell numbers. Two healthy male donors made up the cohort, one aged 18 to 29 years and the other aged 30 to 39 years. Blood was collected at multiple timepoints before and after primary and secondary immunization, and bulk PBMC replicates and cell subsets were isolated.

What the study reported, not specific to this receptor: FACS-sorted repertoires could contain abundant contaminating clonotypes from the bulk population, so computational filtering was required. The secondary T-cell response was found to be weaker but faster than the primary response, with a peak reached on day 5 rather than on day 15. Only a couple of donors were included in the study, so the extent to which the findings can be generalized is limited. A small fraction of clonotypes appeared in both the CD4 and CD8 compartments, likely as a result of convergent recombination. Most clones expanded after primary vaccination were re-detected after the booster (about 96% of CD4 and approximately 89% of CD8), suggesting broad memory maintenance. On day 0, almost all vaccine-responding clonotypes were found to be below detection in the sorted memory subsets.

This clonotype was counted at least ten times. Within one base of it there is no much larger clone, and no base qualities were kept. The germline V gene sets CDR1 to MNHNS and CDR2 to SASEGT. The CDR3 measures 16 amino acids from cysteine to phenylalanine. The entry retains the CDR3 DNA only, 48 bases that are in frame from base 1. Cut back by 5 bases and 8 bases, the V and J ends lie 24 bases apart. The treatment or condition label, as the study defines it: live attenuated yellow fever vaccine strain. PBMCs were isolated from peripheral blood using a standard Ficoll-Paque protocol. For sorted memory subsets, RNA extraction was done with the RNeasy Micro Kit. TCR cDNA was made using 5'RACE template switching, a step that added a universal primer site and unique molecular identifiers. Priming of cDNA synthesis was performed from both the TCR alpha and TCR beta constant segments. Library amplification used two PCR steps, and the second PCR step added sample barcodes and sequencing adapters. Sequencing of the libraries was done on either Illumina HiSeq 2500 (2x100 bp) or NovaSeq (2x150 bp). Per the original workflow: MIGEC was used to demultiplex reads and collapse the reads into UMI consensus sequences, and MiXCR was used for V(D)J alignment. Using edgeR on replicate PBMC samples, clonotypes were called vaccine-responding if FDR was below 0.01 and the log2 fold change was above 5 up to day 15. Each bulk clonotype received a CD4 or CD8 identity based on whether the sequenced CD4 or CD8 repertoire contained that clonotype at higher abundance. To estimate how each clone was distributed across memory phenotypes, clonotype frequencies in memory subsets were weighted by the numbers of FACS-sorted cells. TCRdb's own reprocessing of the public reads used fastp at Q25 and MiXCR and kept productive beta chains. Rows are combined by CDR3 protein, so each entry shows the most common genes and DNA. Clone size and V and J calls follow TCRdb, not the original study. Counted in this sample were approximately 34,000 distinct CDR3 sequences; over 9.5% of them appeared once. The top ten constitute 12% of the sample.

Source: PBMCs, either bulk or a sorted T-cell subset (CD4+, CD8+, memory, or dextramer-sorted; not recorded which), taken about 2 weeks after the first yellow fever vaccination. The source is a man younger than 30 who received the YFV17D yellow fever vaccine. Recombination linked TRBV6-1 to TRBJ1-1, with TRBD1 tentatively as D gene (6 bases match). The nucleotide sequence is TGTGCCAGCAGTAATAAATGGGGACAACCCAACCGCGAAGCTTTCTTT. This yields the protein CASSNKWGQPNREAFF.